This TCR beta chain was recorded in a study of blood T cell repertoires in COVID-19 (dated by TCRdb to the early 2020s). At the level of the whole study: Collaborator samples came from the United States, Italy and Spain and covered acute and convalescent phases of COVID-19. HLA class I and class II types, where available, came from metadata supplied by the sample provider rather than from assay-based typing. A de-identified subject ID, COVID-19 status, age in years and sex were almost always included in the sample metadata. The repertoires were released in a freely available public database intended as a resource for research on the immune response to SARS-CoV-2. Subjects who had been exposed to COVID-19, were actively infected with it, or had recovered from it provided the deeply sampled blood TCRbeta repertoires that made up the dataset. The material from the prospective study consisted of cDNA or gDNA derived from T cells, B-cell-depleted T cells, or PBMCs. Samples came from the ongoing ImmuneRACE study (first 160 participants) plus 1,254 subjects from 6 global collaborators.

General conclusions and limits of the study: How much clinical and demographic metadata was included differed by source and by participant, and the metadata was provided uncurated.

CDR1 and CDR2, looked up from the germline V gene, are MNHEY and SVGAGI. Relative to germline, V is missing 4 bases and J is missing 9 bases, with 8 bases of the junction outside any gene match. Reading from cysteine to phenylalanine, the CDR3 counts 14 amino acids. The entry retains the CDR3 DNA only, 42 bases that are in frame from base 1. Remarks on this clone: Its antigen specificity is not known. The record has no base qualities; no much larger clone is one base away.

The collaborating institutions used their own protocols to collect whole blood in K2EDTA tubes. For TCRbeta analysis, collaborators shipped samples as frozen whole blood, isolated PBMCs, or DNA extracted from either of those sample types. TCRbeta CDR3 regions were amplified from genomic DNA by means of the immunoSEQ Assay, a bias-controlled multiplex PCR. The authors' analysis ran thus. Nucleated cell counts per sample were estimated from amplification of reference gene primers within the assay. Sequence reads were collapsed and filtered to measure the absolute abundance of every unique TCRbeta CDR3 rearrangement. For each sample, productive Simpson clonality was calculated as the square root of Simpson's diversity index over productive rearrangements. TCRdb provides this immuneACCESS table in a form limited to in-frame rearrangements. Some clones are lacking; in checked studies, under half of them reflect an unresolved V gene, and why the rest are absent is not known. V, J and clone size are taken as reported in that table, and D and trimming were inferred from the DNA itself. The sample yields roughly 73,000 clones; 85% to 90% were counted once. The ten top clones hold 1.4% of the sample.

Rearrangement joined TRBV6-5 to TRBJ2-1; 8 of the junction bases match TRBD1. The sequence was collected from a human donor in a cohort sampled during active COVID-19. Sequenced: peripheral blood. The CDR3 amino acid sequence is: CASSLSQGAFEQFF. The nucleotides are TGTGCCAGCAGTTTGAGTCAGGGGGCCTTTGAGCAGTTCTTC.